The 15 T cell receptor beta chains reported below all come from one sample, sequenced in a study of blood T cell repertoires in COVID-19. Sequenced by immunoSEQ multiplex PCR; TCRdb stores in-frame clones only, minus some. This sample carries 200,000 to 250,000 clones, roughly nine tenths of them seen once, and the ten largest clones take roughly 3.7%. The sample comprised PBMCs or T cells enriched from blood (not recorded which). These receptors were obtained from a woman aged 18-29 years in a cohort exposed to, infected with or recovered from COVID-19 (not recorded which).

V and J are TRBV2 and TRBJ2-7; the match to TRBD1 covers 7 bases. This CDR3 has 18 residues. Germline V lookup: CDR1 SNHLY, CDR2 FYNNEI. V gave up 3 bases and J gave up 0 bases; unmatched junction bases: 14. The chain's CDR3 is CASSDDPTGVPGSYEQYF. CDR3 in DNA: TGTGCCAGCAGTGACGACCCCACAGGGGTCCCGGGCTCCTACGAGCAGTACTTC.

This sequence joins TRBV7-9 and TRBJ2-1; TRBD1 matches 8 bases. Germline V CDR1 and CDR2: SEHNR, FQNEAQ (reference sequence). The V segment lost 6 bases and the J segment 1 base; nucleotides outside the gene matches: 5. CDR3 size: 15 residues. CDR3 loop: CASRGGTGSYNEQFF. CDR3 sequence (DNA): TGTGCCAGCAGGGGTGGGACAGGTTCCTACAATGAGCAGTTCTTC.

This CDR3 reads CASSPFGDLTGSYEQYF. The CDR3 bases are TGTGCCAGCTCACCCTTTGGAGACCTAACGGGCTCCTACGAGCAGTACTTC. The chain uses TRBV18 and TRBJ2-7; no reliable D call. V lost 3 bases to trimming and J lost 0 bases, with 18 bases between them. The germline V gene has CDR1 KGHSH and CDR2 LQKENI. The CDR3 extends over 17 amino acids.

The genes are TRBV5-1 and TRBJ2-7; no reliable D call. The CDR3 contains 12 residues. V lost 0 bases and J lost 5, with 6 bases in between. Germline values: CDR1 SGHRS, CDR2 YFSETQ. CDR3 sequence (DNA): TGCGCCAGCAGCTTGGTCGAGGACGAGCAGTACTTC. Protein product: CASSLVEDEQYF.

The J gene is TRBJ2-7, the V gene TRBV19; the D gene is possibly TRBD2 (5 bases). The V gene lost 6 bases and the J gene lost 3 bases, with 15 bases spanning the gap. Germline V CDR1 and CDR2: LNHDA, SQIVND (reference sequence). This CDR3 contains 14 residues. The CDR3 coding sequence is TGTGCCAGTAGCCCGGGGTTAACCGACTACGAGCAGTACTTC. Its translation is CASSPGLTDYEQYF.

The chain carries TRBV5-1 and TRBJ1-1; the D is unclear. The germline V and J ends were trimmed by 0 bases and 4 bases, with 13 bases remaining between them. The CDR3 covers 15 residues. The germline CDR1 and CDR2 sequences are SGHRS and YFSETQ. The CDR3 coding sequence is TGCGCCAGCAGCTTGGGGGTAGGAGTGAGCACTGAAGCTTTCTTT. This codes for CASSLGVGVSTEAFF.

This clone was recorded once. The genes are TRBV2 and TRBJ1-6; D gene ambiguous. Germline V lookup: CDR1 SNHLY, CDR2 FYNNEI. This CDR3 region has 13 residues. Trimming took 10 bases from V and 6 from J, leaving 13 bases between them. The CDR3, as DNA: TGTGCCACCAAACGAGCGAGTAATTCACCCCTCCACTTT. Its translation: CATKRASNSPLHF. Complete variable domain (other parts from reference TRBV2 and TRBJ1-6): EPEVTQTPSHQVTQMGQEVILRCVPISNHLYFYWYRQILGQKVEFLVSFYNNEISEKSEIFDDQFSVERPDGSNFTLKIRSTKLEDSAMYFCATKRASNSPLHFGNGTRLTVT.

The chain couples TRBV6-5 to TRBJ1-1, with D tentatively TRBD1 (5 bases). The V end lost 0 bases, the J end lost 4 bases, and 12 bases lay between the germline ends. Germline V gene data show CDR1 as MNHEY and CDR2 as SVGAGI. This CDR3 spans 15 amino acids. The CDR3 DNA reads TGTGCCAGCAGTTACTCGTTAGGGGTGGGCACTGAAGCTTTCTTT. Translated: CASSYSLGVGTEAFF.

In its sample, this clone was seen a few times. The V gene is TRBV4-2, the J gene TRBJ2-1, with 8 bases matching TRBD2. The CDR3 is 14 amino acids. Unmatched junction bases numbered 6, after V lost 3 bases and J lost 8 bases. The germline CDR1 and CDR2 sequences are LGHNA and YNFKEQ. The CDR3 loop reads CASSQDSGNYEQFF. The CDR3 bases are TGTGCCAGCAGCCAGGATAGCGGGAACTATGAGCAGTTCTTC.

The genes are TRBV7-3 and TRBJ2-1, with 7 bases aligning to TRBD1. Germline CDR1 reads SGHTA; CDR2 reads FQGTGA. V lost 5 bases, J lost 5 bases, and 3 bases stayed unmatched. The CDR3 has 13 residues. Here the CDR3 reads CASSLGQNNEQFF. In DNA form, the CDR3 reads TGTGCCAGCAGCCTGGGACAGAACAATGAGCAGTTCTTC. The full variable domain, in which reference TRBV7-3 and TRBJ2-1 provide the parts outside the CDR3, is GAGVSQTPSNKVTEKGKYVELRCDPISGHTALYWYRQSLGQGPEFLIYFQGTGAADDSGLPNDRFFAVRPEGSVSTLKIQRTERGDSAVYLCASSLGQNNEQFFGPGTRLTVL.

The chain employs TRBV5-1 and TRBJ2-1; TRBD1 matches at 9 bases. The trim removed 3 bases at V and 2 bases at J, leaving 3 bases unmatched. Germline loops: CDR1 SGHRS, CDR2 YFSETQ. This CDR3 contains 15 residues. The CDR3 reads CASSSGQGTYNEQFF. The CDR3 nucleotides read TGCGCCAGCAGCTCCGGACAGGGGACCTACAATGAGCAGTTCTTC.

This clone was seen more than once but under ten times. This rearrangement joins TRBV5-1 to TRBJ1-3; 8 positions agree with TRBD1. Germline lookup yields CDR1 SGHRS and CDR2 YFSETQ. The CDR3 has 15 residues. The V and J ends lost 2 bases and 3 bases, in that order; junction bases with no gene match: 4. CDR3 nucleotide sequence: TGCGCCAGCAGCTTAACAGGGGGATTTGGAAACACCATATATTTT. Protein: CASSLTGGFGNTIYF. Filled out from reference TRBV5-1 and TRBJ1-3, the complete variable domain reads KAGVTQTPRYLIKTRGQQVTLSCSPISGHRSVSWYQQTPGQGLQFLFEYFSETQRNKGNFPGRFSGRQFSNSRSEMNVSTLELGDSALYLCASSLTGGFGNTIYFGEGSWLTVV.

This chain connects TRBV3-1 (or the pseudogene TRBV3-2) to TRBJ1-1, with D unclear. This CDR3 is 14 amino acids long. The germline V gene has CDR1 LGHDT and CDR2 YNNKEL (reference sequence). Deletions cut 0 bases from V and 7 bases from J, with 12 bases between. CDR3 residues: CASSQDGGLGEAFF. The CDR3 DNA sequence: TGTGCCAGCAGCCAAGATGGAGGTTTGGGTGAAGCTTTCTTT.

The chain has TRBV7-2 and TRBJ2-3; no clear D gene. Deletions cut 5 bases from V and 1 base from J, with 10 bases between. Germline V gene lookup returns CDR1 SGHTA and CDR2 FQGNSA. The CDR3 spans 14 residues. CDR3 coding DNA: TGTGCCAGCAGCATACAGAGTGGCACAGATACGCAGTATTTT. Protein: CASSIQSGTDTQYF.

The chain carries TRBV6-1 and TRBJ2-1; 13 nucleotides agree with TRBD2. CDR1 and CDR2 from the germline V gene are MNHNS and SASEGT. After removal of 0 bases from V and 7 bases from J, the junction contained 12 bases not matched to a gene. The CDR3 has 19 residues. CDR3 nucleotide sequence: TGTGCCAGCAGTGAAGCACACTCAGGGACTAGCGGGATGAAGAATGAGCAGTTCTTC. Protein sequence: CASSEAHSGTSGMKNEQFF.